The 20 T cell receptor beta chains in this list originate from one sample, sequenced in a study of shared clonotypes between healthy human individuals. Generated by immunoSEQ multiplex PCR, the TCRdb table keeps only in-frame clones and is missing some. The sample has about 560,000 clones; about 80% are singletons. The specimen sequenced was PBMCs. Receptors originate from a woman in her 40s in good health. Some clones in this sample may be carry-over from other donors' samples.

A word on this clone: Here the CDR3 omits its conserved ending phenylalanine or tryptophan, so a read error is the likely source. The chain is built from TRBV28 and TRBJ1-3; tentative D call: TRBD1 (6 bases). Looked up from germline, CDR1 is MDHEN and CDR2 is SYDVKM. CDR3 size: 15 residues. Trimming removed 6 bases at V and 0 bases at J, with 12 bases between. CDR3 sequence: CASRAGTNSGNTIYL. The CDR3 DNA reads TGTGCCAGCAGAGCCGGGACAAACTCTGGAAACACCATATATCTT.

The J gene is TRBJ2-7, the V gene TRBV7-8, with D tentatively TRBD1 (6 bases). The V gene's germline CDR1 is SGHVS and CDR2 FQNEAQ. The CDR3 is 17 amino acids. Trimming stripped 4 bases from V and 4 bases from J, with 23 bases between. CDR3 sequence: CASSSIEPGHWGYEQYF. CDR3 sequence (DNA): TGTGCCAGCAGCTCGATCGAACCGGGACACTGGGGATACGAGCAGTACTTC.

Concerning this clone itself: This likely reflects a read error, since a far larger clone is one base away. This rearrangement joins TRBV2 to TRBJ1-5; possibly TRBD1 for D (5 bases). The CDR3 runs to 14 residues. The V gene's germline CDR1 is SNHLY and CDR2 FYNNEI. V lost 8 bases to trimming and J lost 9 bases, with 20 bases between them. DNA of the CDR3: TGTGCCAGCGGCGGACATGGTGCGTCTGGGCCCCAGCATTTT. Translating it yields CASGGHGASGPQHF.

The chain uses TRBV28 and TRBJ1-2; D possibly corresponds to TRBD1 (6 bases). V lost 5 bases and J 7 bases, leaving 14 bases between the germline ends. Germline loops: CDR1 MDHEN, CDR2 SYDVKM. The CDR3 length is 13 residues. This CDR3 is CASSLQGIRGYTF. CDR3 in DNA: TGTGCCAGCAGTCTACAGGGAATCCGTGGCTACACCTTC.

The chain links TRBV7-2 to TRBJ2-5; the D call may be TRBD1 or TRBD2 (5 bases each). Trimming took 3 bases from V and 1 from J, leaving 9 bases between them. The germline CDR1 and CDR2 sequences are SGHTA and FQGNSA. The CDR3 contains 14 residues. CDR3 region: CASSLRGFQETQYF. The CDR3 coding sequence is TGTGCCAGCAGCTTGAGGGGCTTCCAAGAGACCCAGTACTTC.

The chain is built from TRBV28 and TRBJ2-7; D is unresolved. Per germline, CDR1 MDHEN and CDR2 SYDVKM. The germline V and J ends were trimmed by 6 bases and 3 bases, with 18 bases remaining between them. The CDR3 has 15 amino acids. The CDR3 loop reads CASSPHGGDHYEQYF. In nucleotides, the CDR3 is TGTGCCAGCAGCCCCCATGGCGGAGACCACTACGAGCAGTACTTC.

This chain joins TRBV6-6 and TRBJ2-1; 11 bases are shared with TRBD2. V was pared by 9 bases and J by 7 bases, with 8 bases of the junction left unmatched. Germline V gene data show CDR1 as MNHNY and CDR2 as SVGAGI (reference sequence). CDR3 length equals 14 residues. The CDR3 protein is CASLLAGARNEQFF. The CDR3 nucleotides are TGTGCCAGTCTACTAGCGGGAGCGCGGAATGAGCAGTTCTTC.

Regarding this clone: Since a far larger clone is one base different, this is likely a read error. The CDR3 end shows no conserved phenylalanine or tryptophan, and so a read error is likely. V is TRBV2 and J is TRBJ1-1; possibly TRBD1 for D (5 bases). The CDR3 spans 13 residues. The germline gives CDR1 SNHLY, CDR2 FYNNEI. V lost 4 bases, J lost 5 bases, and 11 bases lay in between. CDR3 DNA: TGTGCCAGCAGTGTGGGGGGTGGGACTGAAGCTTTCTCT. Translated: CASSVGGGTEAFS.

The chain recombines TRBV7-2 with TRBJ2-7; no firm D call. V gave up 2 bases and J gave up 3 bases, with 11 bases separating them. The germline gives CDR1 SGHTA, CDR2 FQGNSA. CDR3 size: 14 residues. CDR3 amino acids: CASSLLGNLYEQYF. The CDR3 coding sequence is TGTGCCAGCAGCTTATTGGGCAACCTCTACGAGCAGTACTTC.

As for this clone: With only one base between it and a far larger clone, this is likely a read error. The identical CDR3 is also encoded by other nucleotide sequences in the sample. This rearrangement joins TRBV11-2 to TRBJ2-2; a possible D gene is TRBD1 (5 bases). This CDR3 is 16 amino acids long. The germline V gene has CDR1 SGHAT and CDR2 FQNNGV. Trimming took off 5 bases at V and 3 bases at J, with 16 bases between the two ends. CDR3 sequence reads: CASSLNPGRDTGELFF. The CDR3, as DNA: TGTGCCAGCAGCCTAAACCCAGGCAGGGACACCGGGGAGCTGTTTTTT.

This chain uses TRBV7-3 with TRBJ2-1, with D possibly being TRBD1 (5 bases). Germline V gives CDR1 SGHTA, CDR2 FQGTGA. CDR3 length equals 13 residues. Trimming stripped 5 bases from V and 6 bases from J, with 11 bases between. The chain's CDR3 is CASSQGRGNEQFF. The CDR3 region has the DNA TGTGCCAGCAGCCAAGGTAGGGGCAATGAGCAGTTCTTC.

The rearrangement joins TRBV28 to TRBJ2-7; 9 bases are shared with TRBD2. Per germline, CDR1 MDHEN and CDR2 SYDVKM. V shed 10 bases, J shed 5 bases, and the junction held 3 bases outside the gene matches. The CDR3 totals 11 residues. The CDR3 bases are TGTGCCATCATAGCGGGAGACGAGCAGTACTTC. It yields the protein CAIIAGDEQYF.

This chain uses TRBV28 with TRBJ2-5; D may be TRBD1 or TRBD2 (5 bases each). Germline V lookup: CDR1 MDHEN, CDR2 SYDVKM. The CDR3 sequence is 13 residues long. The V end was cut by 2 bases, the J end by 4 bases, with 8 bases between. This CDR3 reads CASSLPGRETQYF. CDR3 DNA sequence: TGTGCCAGCAGTTTACCGGGGCGAGAGACCCAGTACTTC.

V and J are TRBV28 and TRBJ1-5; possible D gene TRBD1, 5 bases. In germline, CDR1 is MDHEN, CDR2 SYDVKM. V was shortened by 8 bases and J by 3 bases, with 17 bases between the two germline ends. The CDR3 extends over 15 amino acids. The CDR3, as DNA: TGTGCCAGCTCGTACCCAGGGTCGGCCAATCAGCCCCAGCATTTT. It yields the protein CASSYPGSANQPQHF.

The CDR3 nucleotides read TGCGCCAGCAGCCAACCCCGACAGGGCAAGGACACTGAAGCTTTCTTT. It yields the protein CASSQPRQGKDTEAFF. This chain joins TRBV4-1 and TRBJ1-1; 7 bases map to TRBD1. Germline V CDR1 and CDR2: MGHRA, YSYEKL. The CDR3 covers 16 residues. The junction had 9 bases not matched to a gene; V was cut back by 2 bases and J by 3 bases.

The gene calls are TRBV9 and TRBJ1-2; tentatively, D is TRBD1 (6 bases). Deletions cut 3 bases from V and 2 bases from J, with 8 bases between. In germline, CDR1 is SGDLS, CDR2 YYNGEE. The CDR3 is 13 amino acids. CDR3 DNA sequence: TGTGCCAGCAGCGGTAGGGGGAACTATGGCTACACCTTC. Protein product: CASSGRGNYGYTF. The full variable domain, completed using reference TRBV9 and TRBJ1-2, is DSGVTQTPKHLITATGQRVTLRCSPRSGDLSVYWYQQSLDQGLQFLIQYYNGEERAKGNILERFSAQQFPDLHSELNLSSLELGDSALYFCASSGRGNYGYTFGSGTRLTVV.

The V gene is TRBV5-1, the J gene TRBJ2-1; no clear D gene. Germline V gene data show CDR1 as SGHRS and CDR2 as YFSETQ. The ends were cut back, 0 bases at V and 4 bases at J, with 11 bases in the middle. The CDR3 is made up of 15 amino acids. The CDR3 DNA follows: TGCGCCAGCAGCTTGGCTTTAGCCCAGTACAATGAGCAGTTCTTC. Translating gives CASSLALAQYNEQFF.

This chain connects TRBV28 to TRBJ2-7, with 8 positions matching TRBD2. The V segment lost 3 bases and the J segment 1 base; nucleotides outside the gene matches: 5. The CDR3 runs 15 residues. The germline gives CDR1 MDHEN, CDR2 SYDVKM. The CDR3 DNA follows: TGTGCCAGCAGTTTTAGCACTAGCGGATCCTACGAGCAGTACTTC. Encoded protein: CASSFSTSGSYEQYF.

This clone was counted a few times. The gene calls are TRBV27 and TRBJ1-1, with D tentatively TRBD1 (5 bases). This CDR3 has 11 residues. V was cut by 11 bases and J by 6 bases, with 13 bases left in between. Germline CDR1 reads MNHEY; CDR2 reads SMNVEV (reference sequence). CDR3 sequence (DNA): TGTGCCCGTCAGGGAGGCCCTGAAGCTTTCTTT. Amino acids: CARQGGPEAFF.

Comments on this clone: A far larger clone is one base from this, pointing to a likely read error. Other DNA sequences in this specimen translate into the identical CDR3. Written as DNA, the CDR3 is TGTGCCAGCAGCTTAACGTCTAGCGGAAAGGGGGAGCTGTTTTTT. It is translated as CASSLTSSGKGELFF. The rearrangement uses TRBV11-2 and TRBJ2-2; 7 nucleotides line up with TRBD2. The length of the CDR3 is 15 residues. Trimming at V came to 2 bases and at J to 8 bases, leaving 8 bases not matched to a gene. Germline values: CDR1 SGHAT, CDR2 FQNNGV.